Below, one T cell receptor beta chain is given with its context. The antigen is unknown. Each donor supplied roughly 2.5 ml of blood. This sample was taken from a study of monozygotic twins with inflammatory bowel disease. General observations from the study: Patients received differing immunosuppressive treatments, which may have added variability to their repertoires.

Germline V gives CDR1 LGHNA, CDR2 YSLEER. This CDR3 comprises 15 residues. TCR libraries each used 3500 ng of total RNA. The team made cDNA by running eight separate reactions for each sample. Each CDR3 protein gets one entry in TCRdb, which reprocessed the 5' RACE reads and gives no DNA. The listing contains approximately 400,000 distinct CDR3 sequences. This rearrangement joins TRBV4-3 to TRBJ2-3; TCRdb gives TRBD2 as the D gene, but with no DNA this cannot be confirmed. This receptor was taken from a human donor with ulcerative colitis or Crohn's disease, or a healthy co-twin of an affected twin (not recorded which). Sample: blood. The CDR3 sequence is CASSQAGGRMNTQYF.